What follows is one T cell receptor (beta chain) and its context. The CDR3 runs to 15 residues. Germline CDR1 is SGHTA and CDR2 is FQGNSA. Trimming took 5 bases from V and 3 from J, leaving 16 bases between them. The data were taken from a study of blood T cell repertoires in COVID-19. The overall study: Sites in the United States, Italy and Spain provided acute and convalescent COVID-19 samples.

Adults between about 18 and 89 years of age took part from under 25 US areas. Clinical history as reported by participants underpinned cohort assignment. In the original workflow: Nucleated cell counts were estimated from reference gene primer amplification. The table came from immunoSEQ multiplex PCR; TCRdb's copy has only in-frame clones and leaves some out. From that table come the V and J calls and clone size; the DNA was used to work out D and trimming. The table has 300,000 to 350,000 clones, 90% seen once. This clonotype was obtained from a woman aged 18-29 years with acute COVID-19. The sample taken for sequencing was PBMCs or T cells enriched from blood (not recorded which). The chain has TRBV7-2 and TRBJ1-1; no firm D call. The CDR3 here is CASSPWIRKDTEAFF. The CDR3 DNA reads as TGTGCCAGCAGCCCCTGGATCAGGAAGGACACTGAAGCTTTCTTT.